The 8 T cell receptor beta chains presented below share a single source sample, sequenced in a study of T-cell memory formation after mild COVID-19. MiXCR, run by TCRdb on the 5' RACE reads, gives a single entry per CDR3 protein. Of about 310,000 distinct CDR3 sequences listed, around 19% are singletons. Sequencing was performed on PBMCs or a T cell subset sorted from them (not recorded which). These receptors were collected from a young man who had mild COVID-19 (a few samples of this study predate the infection). Cell type and time point are not known.

This clonotype occurred a few times. The genes are TRBV11-2 and TRBJ2-3; D is unresolved. Trimming shortened V by 3 bases and J by 0 bases, and 10 bases separated the two germline ends. The length of the CDR3 is 15 residues. CDR1 is SGHAT and CDR2 is FQNNGV in the germline V gene. CDR3 residues: CASSFRQKSTDTQYF. The CDR3, as DNA: TGTGCCAGCAGCTTTCGCCAGAAGAGCACAGATACGCAGTATTTT.

There are many counts of this clonotype. This chain connects TRBV19 to TRBJ2-5, with D maybe TRBD2 (5 bases). CDR1 is LNHDA, CDR2 SQIVND, per germline (reference sequence). The V end was cut by 4 bases, the J end by 5 bases, with 11 bases between. The CDR3 runs to 13 residues. This CDR3 reads CASSTTQRETQYF. CDR3 in DNA: TGTGCCAGTAGTACAACCCAGCGGGAGACCCAGTACTTC.

The rearrangement uses TRBV4-3 and TRBJ2-2; 11 nucleotides match TRBD1. J lost 3 bases, V lost 7 bases, and 4 bases had no gene match. CDR3 length: 15 residues. Germline lookup yields CDR1 LGHNA and CDR2 YSLEER. CDR3 DNA: TGCGCCAGCACCCCGGGACAGGGGGACACCGGGGAGCTGTTTTTT. Its translation is CASTPGQGDTGELFF.

V gene TRBV11-2 combines with J gene TRBJ2-7; maybe TRBD1 (6 bases). The V gene's germline CDR1 is SGHAT and CDR2 FQNNGV. This CDR3 has 13 residues. Deletions cut 7 bases from V and 4 bases from J, with 14 bases between. Written as DNA, the CDR3 is TGTGCCAGCACCGACAGGCTCCCTTACGAGCAGTACTTC. It encodes CASTDRLPYEQYF.

This chain links TRBV7-9 with TRBJ1-2; D not resolved. V was trimmed by 0 bases and J by 8 bases, leaving 16 bases between them. Germline V gene sequence: CDR1 SEHNR, CDR2 FQNEAQ (reference sequence). The CDR3 runs to 15 residues. CDR3 loop: CASSLALGPTGGYTF. CDR3 sequence (DNA): TGTGCCAGCAGCTTAGCGCTGGGCCCTACTGGAGGCTACACCTTC.

At least ten counts were recorded for this clonotype. The V gene is TRBV10-3, the J gene TRBJ2-1; D is perhaps TRBD2 (5 bases). Germline CDR1 reads ENHRY; CDR2 reads SYGVKD. This CDR3 is built from 12 residues. The V end was cut by 2 bases, the J end by 9 bases, with 8 bases between. CDR3 amino acids: CAISETGVEQFF. CDR3 nucleotides: TGTGCCATCAGTGAGACCGGGGTTGAGCAGTTCTTC.

This clonotype was counted at least ten times. The chain uses TRBV5-1 and TRBJ2-3, with 11 positions matching TRBD2. The CDR3 is 16 residues long. CDR1 is SGHRS, CDR2 YFSETQ, per germline. V gave up 4 bases and J gave up 0 bases; unmatched junction bases: 4. The DNA for the CDR3 is TGCGCCAGCAGCCTGAGACTAGCGGGGAGCACAGATACGCAGTATTTT. Its translation is CASSLRLAGSTDTQYF.

This clonotype came up a few times. V gene TRBV5-1 combines with J gene TRBJ2-7; D possibly uses TRBD1 or TRBD2 (6 bases each). CDR3 length equals 13 residues. Germline V CDR1 and CDR2: SGHRS, YFSETQ. Deletions cut 3 bases from V and 4 bases from J, with 11 bases between. DNA for the CDR3: TGCGCCAGCAGCTGGGGGGCAGGGTACGAGCAGTACGTC. Translated, it gives CASSWGAGYEQYV.